This T cell receptor beta chain appears in the sequencing data of a study of T cell repertoires in ileal Crohn's disease. Overall study context: Operated complications were stricturing disease (roughly 60%) and penetrating disease (approximately 39%).

V was clipped by 3 bases and J by 3 bases; unmatched bases: 14. Germline V gene sequence: CDR1 SGDLS, CDR2 YYNGEE. This CDR3 has 17 amino acids. This table comes from immunoSEQ multiplex PCR, and its TCRdb copy is limited to in-frame clones, with some not included. The sample has 11,000 to 15,000 clones; nearly 85% are singletons. The chain links TRBV9 to TRBJ1-1, with 7 bases fitting TRBD1. The sequence derives from an adult with Crohn's disease. The sample taken for sequencing was ileal tissue. The CDR3 nucleotides read TGTGCCAGCAGCGCCCCCCCAGGGGGTACTATGCACACTGAAGCTTTCTTT. This encodes CASSAPPGGTMHTEAFF.